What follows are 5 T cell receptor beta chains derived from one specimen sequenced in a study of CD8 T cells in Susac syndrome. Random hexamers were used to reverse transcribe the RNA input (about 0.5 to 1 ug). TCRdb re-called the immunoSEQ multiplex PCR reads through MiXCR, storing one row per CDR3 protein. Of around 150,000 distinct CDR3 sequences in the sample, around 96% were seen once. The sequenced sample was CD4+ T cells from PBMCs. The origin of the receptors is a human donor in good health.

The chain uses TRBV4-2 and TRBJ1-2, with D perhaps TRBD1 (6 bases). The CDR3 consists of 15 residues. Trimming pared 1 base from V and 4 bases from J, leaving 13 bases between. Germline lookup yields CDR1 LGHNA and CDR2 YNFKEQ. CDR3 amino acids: CASSQGQETTYGYTF. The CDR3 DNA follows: TGTGCCAGCAGCCAAGGACAGGAGACTACCTATGGCTACACCTTC.

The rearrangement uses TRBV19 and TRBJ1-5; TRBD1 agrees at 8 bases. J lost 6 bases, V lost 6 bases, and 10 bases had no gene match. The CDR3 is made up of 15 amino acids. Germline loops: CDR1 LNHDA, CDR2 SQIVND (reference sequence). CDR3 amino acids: CASRPTGEGSQPQHF. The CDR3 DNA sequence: TGTGCCAGTAGGCCGACAGGGGAAGGAAGTCAGCCCCAGCATTTT. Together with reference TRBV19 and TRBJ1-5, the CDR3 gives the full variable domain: DGGITQSPKYLFRKEGQNVTLSCEQNLNHDAMYWYRQDPGQGLRLIYYSQIVNDFQKGDIAEGYSVSREKKESFPLTVTSAQKNPTAFYLCASRPTGEGSQPQHFGDGTRLSIL.

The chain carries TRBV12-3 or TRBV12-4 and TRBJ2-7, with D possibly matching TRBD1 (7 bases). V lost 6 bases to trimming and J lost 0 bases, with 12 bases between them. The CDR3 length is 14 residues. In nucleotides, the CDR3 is TGTGCCAGCAGGGCTCAGGGGGGCTCCTACGAGCAGTACTTC. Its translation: CASRAQGGSYEQYF.

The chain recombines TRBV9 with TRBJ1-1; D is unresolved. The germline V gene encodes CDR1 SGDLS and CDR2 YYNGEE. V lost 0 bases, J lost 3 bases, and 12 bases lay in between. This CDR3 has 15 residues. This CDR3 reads CASSVGPRADTEAFF. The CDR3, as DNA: TGTGCCAGCAGCGTAGGCCCCCGGGCGGACACTGAAGCTTTCTTT.

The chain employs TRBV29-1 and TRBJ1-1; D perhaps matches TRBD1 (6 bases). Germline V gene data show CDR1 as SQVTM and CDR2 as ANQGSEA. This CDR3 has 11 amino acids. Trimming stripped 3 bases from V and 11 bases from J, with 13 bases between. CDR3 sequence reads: CSVDSPGEAFF. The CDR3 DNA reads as TGCAGCGTTGATTCCCCAGGGGAGGCTTTCTTT.